Listed here are 3 T cell receptor beta chains from one sample, sequenced in a study of T cells after yellow fever vaccination. TCRdb used MiXCR to reprocess the 5' RACE reads, holding one entry per CDR3 protein. The sample carries 510,000 or so distinct CDR3 sequences, about a fifth recorded once. The sequenced sample was PBMCs, obtained 15 days after the yellow fever booster vaccination. Every receptor here comes from a man under 40 who received the YFV17D yellow fever vaccine.

V usage is TRBV19 and J usage is TRBJ2-3, with 7 positions matching TRBD1. From germline, CDR1 is LNHDA and CDR2 SQIVND (reference sequence). The CDR3 runs to 18 residues. V was clipped by 4 bases and J by 2 bases; unmatched bases: 15. The chain's CDR3 is CASSRVRDRVSVTDTQYF. CDR3 bases: TGTGCCAGTAGTAGAGTCCGAGACAGGGTATCGGTCACAGATACGCAGTATTTT.

V is TRBV7-9 and J is TRBJ2-2; 9 bases map to TRBD2. The germline gives CDR1 SEHNR, CDR2 FQNEAQ (reference sequence). The J segment lost 6 bases and the V segment lost 5 bases, leaving 10 bases of the junction unmatched. This CDR3 is 16 amino acids long. CDR3 region: CASSPAGTSPSGELFF. The CDR3 bases are TGTGCCAGCAGCCCAGCCGGGACTAGCCCATCCGGGGAGCTGTTTTTT.

The chain is built from TRBV20-1 and TRBJ2-3, with D possibly TRBD2 on 5 matching bases. Trimming removed 1 base at V and 6 bases at J, with 14 bases between. Germline V gives CDR1 DFQATT, CDR2 SNEGSKA (reference sequence). The CDR3 consists of 14 residues. The CDR3 loop reads CSARGRDHADTQYF. CDR3 coding DNA: TGCAGTGCTAGAGGTCGGGATCATGCCGATACGCAGTATTTT.